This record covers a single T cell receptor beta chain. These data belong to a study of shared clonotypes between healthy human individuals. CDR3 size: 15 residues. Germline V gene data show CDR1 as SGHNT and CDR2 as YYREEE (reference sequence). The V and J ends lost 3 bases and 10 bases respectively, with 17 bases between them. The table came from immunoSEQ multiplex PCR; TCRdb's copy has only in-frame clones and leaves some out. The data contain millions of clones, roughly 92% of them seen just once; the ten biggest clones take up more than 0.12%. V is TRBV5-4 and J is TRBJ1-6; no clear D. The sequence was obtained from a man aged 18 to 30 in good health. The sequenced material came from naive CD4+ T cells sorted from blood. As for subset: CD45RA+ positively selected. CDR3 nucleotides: TGTGCCAGCAGCTCTGGTGGACCTCAACCCTCACCCCTCCACTTT. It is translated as CASSSGGPQPSPLHF.